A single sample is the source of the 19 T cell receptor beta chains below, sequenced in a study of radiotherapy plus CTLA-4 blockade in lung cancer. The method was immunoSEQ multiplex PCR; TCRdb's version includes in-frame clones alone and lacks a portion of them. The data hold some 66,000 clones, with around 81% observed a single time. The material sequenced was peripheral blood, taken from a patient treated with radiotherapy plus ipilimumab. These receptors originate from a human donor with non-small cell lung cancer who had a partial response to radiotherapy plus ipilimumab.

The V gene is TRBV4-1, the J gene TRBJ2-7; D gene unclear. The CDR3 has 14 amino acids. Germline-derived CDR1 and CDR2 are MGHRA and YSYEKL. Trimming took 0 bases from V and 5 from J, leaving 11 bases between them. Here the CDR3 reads CASSQELRRHEQYF. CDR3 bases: TGCGCCAGCAGCCAAGAACTACGACGCCACGAGCAGTACTTC.

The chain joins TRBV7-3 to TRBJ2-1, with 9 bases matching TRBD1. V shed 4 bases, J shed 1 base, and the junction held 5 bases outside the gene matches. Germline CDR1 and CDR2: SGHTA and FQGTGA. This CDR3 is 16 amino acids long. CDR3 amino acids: CASSSGTGKSYNEQFF. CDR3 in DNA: TGTGCCAGCAGCTCCGGGACAGGGAAATCCTACAATGAGCAGTTCTTC.

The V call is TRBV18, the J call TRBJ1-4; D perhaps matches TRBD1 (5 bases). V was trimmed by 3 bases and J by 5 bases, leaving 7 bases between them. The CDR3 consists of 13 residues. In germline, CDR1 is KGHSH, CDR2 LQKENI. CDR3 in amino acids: CASSPGQNEKLFF. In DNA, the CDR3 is TGTGCCAGCTCACCCGGACAAAATGAAAAACTGTTTTTT.

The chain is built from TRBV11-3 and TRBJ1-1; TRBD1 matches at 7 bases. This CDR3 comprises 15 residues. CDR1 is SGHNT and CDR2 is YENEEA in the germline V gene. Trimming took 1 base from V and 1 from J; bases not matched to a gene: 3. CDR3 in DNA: TGTGCCAGCAGCTTAGGGGACAGAAGGAACACTGAAGCTTTCTTT. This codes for CASSLGDRRNTEAFF.

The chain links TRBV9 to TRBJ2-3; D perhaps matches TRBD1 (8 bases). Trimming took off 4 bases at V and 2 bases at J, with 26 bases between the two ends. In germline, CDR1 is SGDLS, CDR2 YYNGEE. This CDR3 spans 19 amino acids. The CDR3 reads CASSPQRGGQEFLTDTQYF. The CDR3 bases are TGTGCCAGCAGCCCCCAAAGGGGGGGACAGGAGTTCCTCACAGATACGCAGTATTTT.

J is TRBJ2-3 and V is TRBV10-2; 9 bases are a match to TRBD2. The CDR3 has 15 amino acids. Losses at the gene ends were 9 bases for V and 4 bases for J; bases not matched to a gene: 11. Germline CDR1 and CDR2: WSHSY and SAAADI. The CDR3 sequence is CASRRGLAGADTQYF. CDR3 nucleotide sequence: TGCGCCAGTAGGAGGGGACTAGCCGGGGCAGATACGCAGTATTTT.

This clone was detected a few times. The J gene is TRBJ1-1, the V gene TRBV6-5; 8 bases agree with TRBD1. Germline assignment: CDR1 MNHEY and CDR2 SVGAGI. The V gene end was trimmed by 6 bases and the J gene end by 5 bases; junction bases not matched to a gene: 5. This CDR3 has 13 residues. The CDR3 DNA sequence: TGTGCCAGCAGCCCAGGGGGCCAAACTGAAGCTTTCTTT. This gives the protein CASSPGGQTEAFF.

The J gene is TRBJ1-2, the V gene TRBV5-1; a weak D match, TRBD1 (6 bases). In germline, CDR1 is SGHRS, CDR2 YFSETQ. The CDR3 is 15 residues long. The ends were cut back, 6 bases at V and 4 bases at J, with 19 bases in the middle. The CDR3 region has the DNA TGCGCCAGCACCTCATCCACAGGGATTGGCTATGGCTACACCTTC. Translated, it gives CASTSSTGIGYGYTF.

The CDR3 reads CASSVGSRDNEQFF. In DNA, the CDR3 is TGTGCCAGCAGCGTAGGGAGTCGAGACAATGAGCAGTTCTTC. This chain connects TRBV9 to TRBJ2-1; D is ambiguous. The germline V and J ends were trimmed by 0 bases and 5 bases, with 9 bases remaining between them. The CDR3 length is 14 residues. The germline V gene encodes CDR1 SGDLS and CDR2 YYNGEE.

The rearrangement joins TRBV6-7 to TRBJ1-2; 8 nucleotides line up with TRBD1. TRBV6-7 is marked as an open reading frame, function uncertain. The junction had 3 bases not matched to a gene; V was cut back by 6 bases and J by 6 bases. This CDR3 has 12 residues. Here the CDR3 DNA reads TGTGCCAGCAGCGACAGGGGACATGGCTACACCTTC. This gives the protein CASSDRGHGYTF.

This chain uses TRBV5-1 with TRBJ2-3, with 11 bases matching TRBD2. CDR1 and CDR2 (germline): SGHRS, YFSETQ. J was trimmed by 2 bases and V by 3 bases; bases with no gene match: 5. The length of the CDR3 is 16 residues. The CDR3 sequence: CASSYLAGGNTDTQYF. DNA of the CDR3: TGCGCCAGCAGCTACCTAGCGGGAGGAAACACAGATACGCAGTATTTT.

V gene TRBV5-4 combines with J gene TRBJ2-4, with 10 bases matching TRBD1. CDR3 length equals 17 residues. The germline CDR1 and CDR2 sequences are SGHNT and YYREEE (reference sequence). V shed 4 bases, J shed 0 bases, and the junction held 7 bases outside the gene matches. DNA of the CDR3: TGTGCCAGCAGCCAGGGACAGGGGACCCTAGCCAAAAACATTCAGTACTTC. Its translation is CASSQGQGTLAKNIQYF.

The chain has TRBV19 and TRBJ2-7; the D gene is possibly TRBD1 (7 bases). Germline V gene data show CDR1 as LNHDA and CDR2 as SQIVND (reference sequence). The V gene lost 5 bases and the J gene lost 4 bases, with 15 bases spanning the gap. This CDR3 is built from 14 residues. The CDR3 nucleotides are TGTGCCAGTAGTGGGCGGGACAGACATTACGAGCAGTACTTC. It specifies CASSGRDRHYEQYF.

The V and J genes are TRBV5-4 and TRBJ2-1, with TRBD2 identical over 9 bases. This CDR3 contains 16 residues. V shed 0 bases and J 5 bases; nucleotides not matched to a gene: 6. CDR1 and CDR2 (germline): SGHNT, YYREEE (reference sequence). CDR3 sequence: CASSLGVPSGNNEQFF. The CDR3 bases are TGTGCCAGCAGCTTGGGGGTTCCTAGCGGGAACAATGAGCAGTTCTTC.

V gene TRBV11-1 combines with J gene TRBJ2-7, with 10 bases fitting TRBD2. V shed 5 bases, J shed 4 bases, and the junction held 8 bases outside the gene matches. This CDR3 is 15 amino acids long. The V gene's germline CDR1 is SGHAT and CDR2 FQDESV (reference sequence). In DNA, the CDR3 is TGTGCCAGCAGCCCACCTCTAGCGGGAGCTTACGAGCAGTACTTC. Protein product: CASSPPLAGAYEQYF.

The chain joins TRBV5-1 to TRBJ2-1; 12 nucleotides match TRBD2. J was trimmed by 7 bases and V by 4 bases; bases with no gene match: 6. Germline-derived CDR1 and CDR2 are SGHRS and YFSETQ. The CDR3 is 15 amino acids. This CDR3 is CASSAATSGRNEQFF. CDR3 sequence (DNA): TGCGCCAGCAGCGCAGCCACTAGCGGGAGGAATGAGCAGTTCTTC.

The CDR3, as DNA: TGTGCCAGCAGCCAGCAGGGGCCTAATCCAACCCTCACCGGGGAGCTGTTTTTT. This sequence encodes CASSQQGPNPTLTGELFF. The V gene is TRBV4-2, the J gene TRBJ2-2; tentative D call: TRBD1 (6 bases). This CDR3 is 18 amino acids long. Germline CDR1 reads LGHNA; CDR2 reads YNFKEQ. Between the trimmed V and J ends, which lost 3 bases and 4 bases, there was a span of 21 bases.

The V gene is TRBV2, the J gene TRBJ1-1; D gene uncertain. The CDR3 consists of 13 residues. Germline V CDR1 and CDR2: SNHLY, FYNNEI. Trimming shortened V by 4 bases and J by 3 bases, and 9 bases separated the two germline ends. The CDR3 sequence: CASSVPGYTEAFF. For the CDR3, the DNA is TGTGCCAGCAGTGTCCCAGGCTACACTGAAGCTTTCTTT.

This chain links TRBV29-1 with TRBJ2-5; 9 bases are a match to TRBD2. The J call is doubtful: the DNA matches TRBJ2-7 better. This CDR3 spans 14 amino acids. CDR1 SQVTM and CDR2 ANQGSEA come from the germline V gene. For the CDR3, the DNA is TGCAGCGTAGAACTAGCGGGTTCACCCTACGAGCAGTACTTC. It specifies CSVELAGSPYEQYF.